The present T cell receptor beta chain was sequenced within a study of T cell changes during pregnancy in multiple sclerosis (dated by TCRdb to about 2019). Background for the entire study: The study examined how the T cell repertoire changed over the course of pregnancy in women with multiple sclerosis.

On this clone: No antigen is known for it. Within one base of it there is no much larger clone, and no base qualities were kept.

From cysteine to phenylalanine, the CDR3 is 21 amino acids long. CDR3 DNA only is kept here, 63 bases in frame from base 1. V trim: 2 bases; J trim: 0 bases; unmatched bases: 13. The germline V gene (reference sequence) sets CDR1 to LNHDA and CDR2 to SQIVND. Library method: the immunoSEQ multiplex PCR assay. The table comes from immuneACCESS by way of TCRdb, which keeps in-frame sequences with V and J called. Part of the clones is missing from these tables; in studies checked, under half for an unresolved V gene and the rest for unknown reasons. This sample is represented by about 74,000 clones; approximately 90% of them were singletons. Jointly, the top ten make up roughly 1.5% of the sample.

This receptor chain uses TRBV19 and TRBJ1-6; TRBD1 fits 10 bases in the junction. The sample consisted of peripheral blood, taken in the third trimester of pregnancy. The sequence came from a female donor with multiple sclerosis, enrolled in a pregnancy study. The DNA is TGTGCCAGTAGTATATCCTGGACAGGGGGAATCTCAAGCTCCTATAATTCACCCCTCCACTTT. Translated, it reads CASSISWTGGISSSYNSPLHF.